This entry features one T cell receptor (beta chain) sequence. MiXCR, run by TCRdb on the RT-PCR reads, gives a single entry per CDR3 protein. The sample comprises almost 700,000 distinct CDR3 sequences, more than 13% of which are singletons, and 3.6% rests with the top ten. Germline-derived CDR1 and CDR2 are SGHKS and YYEKEE (reference sequence). The ends lost 2 bases at V and 0 bases at J; junction bases unmatched: 4. The CDR3 length is 15 residues. Sample: memory CD4+ T cells from blood. The J gene is TRBJ1-1, the V gene TRBV5-5; 7 bases fit TRBD1. The TCR was taken from a female donor in good health, serving as a healthy control. CDR3 nucleotides: TGTGCCAGCAGCTTCCGACAGGGAATGAACACTGAAGCTTTCTTT. It translates to CASSFRQGMNTEAFF.